The present T cell receptor beta chain was sequenced within a study of somatic mutations in cytotoxic T cells in rheumatoid arthritis. Germline lookup yields CDR1 SGHNT and CDR2 YYREEE (reference sequence). The CDR3 sequence is 12 residues long. V was trimmed by 2 bases and J by 6 bases, leaving 9 bases between them. The repertoire was sequenced with immunoSEQ multiplex PCR; TCRdb's copy has only in-frame clones and lacks some. The table records fewer than 25,000 clones, almost 85% of them present only once. Sequencing was carried out using CD8+ T cells sorted from blood. The chain carries TRBV5-4 and TRBJ2-7; D is uncertain. The sequence was collected from a woman in her forties or fifties in good health. Written as DNA, the CDR3 is TGTGCCAGCAGCTTTGGCTCGGGCGAGCAGTACTTC. It yields the protein CASSFGSGEQYF.